This entry lists 27 T cell receptor beta chains sequenced from one sample in a study of beta chain features in type 1 diabetes. The study reverse transcribed the entire isolated RNA, so it sequenced expressed TCRB transcripts. Assay used: immunoSEQ multiplex PCR; TCRdb lists only in-frame clones, some missing. Of 900,000 or so clones detected, roughly 17% appear once; the ten largest clones hold 0.02% to 0.03%. Input material: naive CD4+ T cells from blood. Receptors originate from a woman between 18 and 30 years old in good health.

This chain connects TRBV7-9 to TRBJ2-7; 7 nucleotides line up with TRBD2. Germline CDR1 reads SEHNR; CDR2 reads FQNEAQ (reference sequence). The CDR3 is 15 amino acids. The V segment lost 5 bases and the J segment 3 bases; nucleotides outside the gene matches: 10. In DNA, the CDR3 is TGTGCCAGCAGCGGAGGACTAGGAACATTCTACGAGCAGTACTTC. Amino acid sequence: CASSGGLGTFYEQYF.

The chain joins TRBV5-1 to TRBJ1-1, with 7 bases fitting TRBD1. CDR3 length equals 12 residues. Looked up from germline, CDR1 is SGHRS and CDR2 is YFSETQ. The V and J ends lost 4 bases and 11 bases, in that order; junction bases with no gene match: 8. The CDR3 here is CASSEGQYVAFF. The CDR3, as DNA: TGCGCCAGCAGCGAGGGACAGTATGTGGCTTTCTTT. Filled out from reference TRBV5-1 and TRBJ1-1, the complete variable domain reads KAGVTQTPRYLIKTRGQQVTLSCSPISGHRSVSWYQQTPGQGLQFLFEYFSETQRNKGNFPGRFSGRQFSNSRSEMNVSTLELGDSALYLCASSEGQYVAFFGQGTRLTVV.

The chain recombines TRBV10-3 with TRBJ2-7, with 9 bases aligning to TRBD1. The CDR3 covers 14 residues. V dropped 4 bases and J dropped 10; count of bases not matched to a gene: 11. Germline values: CDR1 ENHRY, CDR2 SYGVKD. The CDR3 nucleotides are TGTGCCATCAGTGTCCGGGACAGGGATGGTTTTCAGTACTTC. This sequence encodes CAISVRDRDGFQYF.

The rearrangement uses TRBV2 and TRBJ2-2; the D gene is possibly TRBD1 (6 bases). The germline V and J ends were trimmed by 8 bases and 6 bases, with 19 bases remaining between them. Germline CDR1 and CDR2: SNHLY and FYNNEI. The CDR3 covers 15 residues. The CDR3 nucleotides read TGTGCCAGCTCCTCTCGGGAATCAGGGGCCGGGGAGCTGTTTTTT. Its translation is CASSSRESGAGELFF. Drawing the rest from reference TRBV2 and TRBJ2-2, the complete variable domain is EPEVTQTPSHQVTQMGQEVILRCVPISNHLYFYWYRQILGQKVEFLVSFYNNEISEKSEIFDDQFSVERPDGSNFTLKIRSTKLEDSAMYFCASSSRESGAGELFFGEGSRLTVL.

The chain joins TRBV7-9 to TRBJ1-2; D may be TRBD1 (5 bases). CDR3 length: 17 residues. The V end lost 1 base, the J end lost 0 bases, and 15 bases lay between the germline ends. The germline CDR1 and CDR2 sequences are SEHNR and FQNEAQ (reference sequence). The CDR3 DNA follows: TGTGCCAGCAGCTTAGTTTCCTGGACACGATCTAACTATGGCTACACCTTC. Protein product: CASSLVSWTRSNYGYTF.

This clone was seen a few times. The chain joins TRBV19 to TRBJ1-4; weak D call: TRBD1 (6 bases). The CDR3 length is 14 residues. The V and J ends lost 2 bases and 11 bases respectively, with 15 bases between them. Germline CDR1 is LNHDA and CDR2 is SQIVND (reference sequence). DNA for the CDR3: TGTGCCAGTAGTATACCGCCGGACAGAGAGAAACTGTTTTTT. It specifies CASSIPPDREKLFF.

This clone turned up a few times. The chain employs TRBV11-2 and TRBJ1-2; 7 bases line up with TRBD1. The trim removed 5 bases at V and 1 base at J, leaving 10 bases unmatched. This CDR3 region has 16 residues. CDR1 and CDR2 (germline): SGHAT, FQNNGV. CDR3 coding DNA: TGTGCCAGCAGCCCCAGTGGGACAGTTTTTAACTATGGCTACACCTTC. Residues: CASSPSGTVFNYGYTF. Full variable domain (rest looked up from reference TRBV11-2 and TRBJ1-2): EAGVAQSPRYKIIEKRQSVAFWCNPISGHATLYWYQQILGQGPKLLIQFQNNGVVDDSQLPKDRFSAERLKGVDSTLKIQPAKLEDSAVYLCASSPSGTVFNYGYTFGSGTRLTVV.

V gene TRBV28 combines with J gene TRBJ2-1; TRBD2 agrees at 15 bases. Germline-derived CDR1 and CDR2 are MDHEN and SYDVKM. The CDR3 is made up of 18 amino acids. V was clipped by 6 bases and J by 4 bases; unmatched bases: 10. The CDR3 coding sequence is TGTGCCAGCAGCTCTAGGACTAGCGGGAGGGCCGCATACAATGAGCAGTTCTTC. Translated, it gives CASSSRTSGRAAYNEQFF.

This chain joins TRBV5-4 and TRBJ2-5; D call uncertain. CDR1 and CDR2 from the germline V gene are SGHNT and YYREEE (reference sequence). The V end was cut by 2 bases, the J end by 1 base, with 12 bases between. The CDR3 spans 15 residues. This CDR3 reads CASSFVSTVQETQYF. The CDR3, as DNA: TGTGCCAGCAGCTTTGTTAGCACAGTCCAAGAGACCCAGTACTTC.

J is TRBJ2-3 and V is TRBV7-2; weak D call: TRBD2 (6 bases). The V end lost 4 bases, the J end lost 4 bases, and 12 bases lay between the germline ends. The CDR3 consists of 14 residues. The germline gives CDR1 SGHTA, CDR2 FQGNSA. The CDR3 DNA is TGTGCCAGCAGCTATTCGGGAGCGGCAGATACGCAGTATTTT. Translating it yields CASSYSGAADTQYF.

This clone was observed a handful of times. This chain joins TRBV18 and TRBJ2-7; tentatively, D is TRBD1 or TRBD2 (5 bases each). The CDR3 covers 16 residues. CDR1 KGHSH and CDR2 LQKENI come from the germline V gene. V was pared by 3 bases and J by 5 bases, with 20 bases between. CDR3 region: CASSPTGTPWDDEQYF. In DNA, the CDR3 is TGTGCCAGCTCACCGACCGGGACCCCCTGGGACGACGAGCAGTACTTC.

This clone turned up a few times. The chain has TRBV18 and TRBJ2-3, with a weak D call TRBD2 (6 bases). The CDR3 is 15 residues long. V lost 2 bases to trimming and J lost 2 bases, with 11 bases between them. Germline-derived CDR1 and CDR2 are KGHSH and LQKENI. The CDR3 spells CASSPATSHTDTQYF. The CDR3 DNA reads as TGTGCCAGCTCACCAGCGACTAGTCACACAGATACGCAGTATTTT.

This clone was seen only a few times. The chain combines TRBV6-5 with TRBJ1-5; 7 bases are shared with TRBD1. The CDR3 totals 14 residues. V lost 6 bases, J lost 0 bases, and 2 bases stayed unmatched. Germline values: CDR1 MNHEY, CDR2 SVGAGI. The CDR3 sequence is CASRQGTSNQPQHF. The CDR3 DNA reads TGTGCCAGCAGACAGGGGACTAGCAATCAGCCCCAGCATTTT.

The chain combines TRBV7-2 with TRBJ2-4; 13 nucleotides agree with TRBD2. The CDR3 contains 17 residues. The V and J ends lost 5 bases and 0 bases, in that order; junction bases with no gene match: 4. The germline V gene has CDR1 SGHTA and CDR2 FQGNSA. CDR3 DNA: TGTGCCAGCAGCCCGACTAGCGGGAGGCTAGCCAAAAACATTCAGTACTTC. Translating it yields CASSPTSGRLAKNIQYF.

In its sample, this clone was seen a few times. CDR3 region: CASRSHRPQHF. CDR3 nucleotides: TGTGCCAGCAGGTCCCATCGGCCCCAGCATTTT. The rearrangement uses TRBV6-1 and TRBJ1-5; D call uncertain. The CDR3 sequence is 11 residues long. Germline assignment: CDR1 MNHNS and CDR2 SASEGT. Trimming took off 6 bases at V and 9 bases at J, with 9 bases between the two ends.

J is TRBJ1-1 and V is TRBV5-1; D is uncertain. Germline V lookup: CDR1 SGHRS, CDR2 YFSETQ. Trimming took off 0 bases at V and 0 bases at J, with 6 bases between the two ends. CDR3 length: 14 amino acids. The CDR3, as DNA: TGCGCCAGCAGCTTGGACAGAATGAACACTGAAGCTTTCTTT. Protein sequence: CASSLDRMNTEAFF. The entire variable domain, with the rest obtained from reference TRBV5-1 and TRBJ1-1, is as follows: KAGVTQTPRYLIKTRGQQVTLSCSPISGHRSVSWYQQTPGQGLQFLFEYFSETQRNKGNFPGRFSGRQFSNSRSEMNVSTLELGDSALYLCASSLDRMNTEAFFGQGTRLTVV.

The chain carries TRBV14 and TRBJ1-1; D is uncertain. Trimming pared 3 bases from V and 0 bases from J, leaving 14 bases between. This CDR3 spans 16 amino acids. In germline, CDR1 is SGHDN, CDR2 FVKESK. The DNA for the CDR3 is TGTGCCAGCAGCCACAAGTGGGGTTTTGTGAACACTGAAGCTTTCTTT. Translating it yields CASSHKWGFVNTEAFF.

The sample holds a few counts of this clone. V and J are TRBV6-4 and TRBJ2-3; D unclear. The germline gives CDR1 MRHNA, CDR2 SNTAGT. This CDR3 has 14 amino acids. Trimming shortened V by 6 bases and J by 2 bases, and 12 bases separated the two germline ends. The CDR3 bases are TGTGCCAGCAGGGTGGTTCGCCACACAGATACGCAGTATTTT. It specifies CASRVVRHTDTQYF.

About this clone itself: In the same sample, other DNA sequences code for this CDR3. The chain is built from TRBV28 and TRBJ2-7, with D uncertain. The V gene's germline CDR1 is MDHEN and CDR2 SYDVKM. V was trimmed by 4 bases and J by 0 bases, leaving 7 bases between them. This CDR3 has 13 residues. The CDR3 DNA reads as TGTGCCAGCAGTTCGGGCCTCTCCTACGAGCAGTACTTC. Its translation is CASSSGLSYEQYF.

This clone has a handful of counts. The CDR3 loop reads CASSLISAETQYF. The CDR3 DNA sequence: TGTGCCAGCAGCTTAATAAGTGCGGAGACCCAGTACTTC. The chain recombines TRBV7-3 with TRBJ2-5, with D uncertain. Per the germline V gene, CDR1 is SGHTA and CDR2 is FQGTGA. V shed 1 base and J shed 5 bases, with 8 bases lying between them. This CDR3 region has 13 residues.

Of note for this clone: The junction departs from germline at one end; a sequencing error may be responsible. This chain links TRBV23-1 with TRBJ2-2; 8 nucleotides align to TRBD1. TRBV23-1 is placed among ORFs of uncertain function. The CDR3 runs 15 residues. For the CDR3, the DNA is TGCGCCAGCCCCAAGACAGGGGCGAAAACCGGGGAGCTGTTTTTT. Translating it yields CASPKTGAKTGELFF.

The V call is TRBV7-8, the J call TRBJ2-1; D not certain. Germline loops: CDR1 SGHVS, CDR2 FQNEAQ. This CDR3 has 15 amino acids. The V end lost 5 bases, the J end lost 1 base, and 12 bases lay between the germline ends. The CDR3 DNA sequence: TGTGCCAGCAGCCTTGGACGGTGGTCCTACAATGAGCAGTTCTTC. Its translation: CASSLGRWSYNEQFF.

The CDR3 region has the DNA TGTGCCACCAGCAGAGACCTCCAAACCATTACAGATACGCAGTATTTT. It codes for CATSRDLQTITDTQYF. The chain employs TRBV15 and TRBJ2-3; D uncertain. The germline V and J ends were trimmed by 0 bases and 3 bases, with 13 bases remaining between them. The CDR3 extends over 16 amino acids. Germline V gives CDR1 LNHNV, CDR2 YYDKDF (reference sequence).

This sequence joins TRBV7-8 and TRBJ2-5; tentatively, D is TRBD2 (6 bases). This CDR3 has 16 residues. The V end was cut by 5 bases, the J end by 1 base, with 17 bases between. CDR1 SGHVS and CDR2 FQNEAQ come from the germline V gene. In DNA form, the CDR3 reads TGTGCCAGCAGCCCACGGCGGTTAGCGGCCCAAGAGACCCAGTACTTC. It codes for CASSPRRLAAQETQYF.

CDR3 in amino acids: CASSSSGRGSSYEQYF. The CDR3 nucleotides read TGTGCCAGCAGCTCCTCAGGGCGGGGGAGCTCCTACGAGCAGTACTTC. The rearrangement joins TRBV7-9 to TRBJ2-7; 7 bases line up with TRBD2. The junction had 9 bases not matched to a gene; V was cut back by 4 bases and J by 0 bases. The V gene's germline CDR1 is SEHNR and CDR2 FQNEAQ (reference sequence). The CDR3 extends over 16 amino acids.

V and J are TRBV28 and TRBJ2-5, with 9 nucleotides matching TRBD2. Germline V gene lookup returns CDR1 MDHEN and CDR2 SYDVKM. J gave up 0 bases and V 8 bases, and 7 bases lay outside the gene matches. The CDR3 covers 15 residues. The CDR3 DNA sequence: TGTGCCAGCCCTTTCGAGCGGGAGGACCAAGAGACCCAGTACTTC. Translating gives CASPFEREDQETQYF.

The chain links TRBV18 to TRBJ2-1; tentatively, D is TRBD2 (6 bases). The CDR3 is 13 amino acids. V lost 1 base to trimming and J lost 7 bases, with 8 bases between them. Germline loops: CDR1 KGHSH, CDR2 LQKENI. The CDR3 nucleotides read TGTGCCAGCTCACCACGGAGGGAGAATGAGCAGTTCTTC. Translated, it gives CASSPRRENEQFF. Full variable domain (remainder filled in from reference TRBV18 and TRBJ2-1): NAGVMQNPRHLVRRRGQEARLRCSPMKGHSHVYWYRQLPEEGLKFMVYLQKENIIDESGMPKERFSAEFPKEGPSILRIQQVVRGDSAAYFCASSPRRENEQFFGPGTRLTVL.